One sample yielded the 7 T cell receptor beta chains listed below, sequenced in a study of blood T cells in healthy people across ages. Alongside a J-beta primer mix, a sample-barcoded 5' primer served in a second PCR lasting roughly 7 to 12 cycles. TCRdb re-analysed the 5' RACE reads in MiXCR, keeping a single row per CDR3 protein. The sample records 800,000 to 950,000 distinct CDR3 sequences, under 35% being singletons. These sequences were also reported in another study, on T cells of mothers and their children.

Sequences were obtained from blood. The source is a middle-aged woman in good health.

CDR3 loop: CSASQPGPKETGRRFYGYTF. The CDR3, as DNA: TGCAGTGCTAGCCAACCGGGTCCCAAAGAGACAGGGCGGCGATTCTATGGCTACACCTTC. This rearrangement joins TRBV20-1 to TRBJ1-2; 7 bases line up with TRBD1. The CDR3 is 20 amino acids. The trim removed 3 bases at V and 4 bases at J, leaving 26 bases unmatched. Germline-derived CDR1 and CDR2 are DFQATT and SNEGSKA (reference sequence).

This clonotype showed up many times. The chain is built from TRBV9 and TRBJ2-5, with D possibly matching TRBD1 (5 bases). Germline CDR1 reads SGDLS; CDR2 reads YYNGEE. CDR3 size: 15 residues. Between the trimmed V and J ends, which lost 0 bases and 2 bases, there was a span of 11 bases. DNA for the CDR3: TGTGCCAGCAGCGTAGGTTGGGGCCTACAAGAGACCCAGTACTTC. As protein: CASSVGWGLQETQYF.

This clonotype was detected many times. V usage is TRBV29-1 and J usage is TRBJ2-7; tentative D call: TRBD1 (6 bases). The CDR3 loop spans 13 amino acids. Trimming stripped 2 bases from V and 2 bases from J, with 10 bases between. Germline V gives CDR1 SQVTM, CDR2 ANQGSEA. Written as DNA, the CDR3 is TGCAGCGTTGAACAGGGGCCGACCTACGAGCAGTACTTC. This encodes CSVEQGPTYEQYF.

In its sample, this clonotype was seen many times. This chain links TRBV20-1 with TRBJ2-1; 9 bases are a match to TRBD2. The CDR3 spans 15 residues. CDR1 is DFQATT and CDR2 is SNEGSKA in the germline V gene (reference sequence). Trimming cost V 0 bases and J 6 bases; bases outside gene matches: 6. In DNA form, the CDR3 reads TGCAGTGCTAGAGATGGTGCACTAGCGGGCAATGAGCAGTTCTTC. Translation gives CSARDGALAGNEQFF.

This chain uses TRBV7-9 with TRBJ2-3; D possibly corresponds to TRBD2 (6 bases). V was pared by 5 bases and J by 1 base, with 19 bases between. The CDR3 is 17 amino acids. CDR1 SEHNR and CDR2 FQNEAQ come from the germline V gene (reference sequence). CDR3: CASSHRPGDRGTDTQYF. CDR3 bases: TGTGCCAGCAGCCACCGCCCGGGGGACCGAGGCACAGATACGCAGTATTTT.

The chain recombines TRBV7-2 with TRBJ1-2; D call uncertain. The V end was cut by 1 base, the J end by 4 bases, with 7 bases between. The CDR3 spans 13 residues. Germline V gives CDR1 SGHTA, CDR2 FQGNSA. As DNA, the CDR3 is TGTGCCAGCAGCTTAGAACGGTCCTATGGCTACACCTTC. It translates to CASSLERSYGYTF.

In this sample, this clonotype turned up a few times. The CDR3 spells CASSRTGGAYNEQFF. CDR3 nucleotides: TGTGCCAGCAGTAGAACAGGGGGAGCCTACAATGAGCAGTTCTTC. The chain couples TRBV2 to TRBJ2-1, with TRBD1 matching 8 bases. The germline V gene has CDR1 SNHLY and CDR2 FYNNEI. Germline trimming cut 5 bases from V and 2 bases from J; bases unmatched to any gene: 5. The CDR3 covers 15 residues.